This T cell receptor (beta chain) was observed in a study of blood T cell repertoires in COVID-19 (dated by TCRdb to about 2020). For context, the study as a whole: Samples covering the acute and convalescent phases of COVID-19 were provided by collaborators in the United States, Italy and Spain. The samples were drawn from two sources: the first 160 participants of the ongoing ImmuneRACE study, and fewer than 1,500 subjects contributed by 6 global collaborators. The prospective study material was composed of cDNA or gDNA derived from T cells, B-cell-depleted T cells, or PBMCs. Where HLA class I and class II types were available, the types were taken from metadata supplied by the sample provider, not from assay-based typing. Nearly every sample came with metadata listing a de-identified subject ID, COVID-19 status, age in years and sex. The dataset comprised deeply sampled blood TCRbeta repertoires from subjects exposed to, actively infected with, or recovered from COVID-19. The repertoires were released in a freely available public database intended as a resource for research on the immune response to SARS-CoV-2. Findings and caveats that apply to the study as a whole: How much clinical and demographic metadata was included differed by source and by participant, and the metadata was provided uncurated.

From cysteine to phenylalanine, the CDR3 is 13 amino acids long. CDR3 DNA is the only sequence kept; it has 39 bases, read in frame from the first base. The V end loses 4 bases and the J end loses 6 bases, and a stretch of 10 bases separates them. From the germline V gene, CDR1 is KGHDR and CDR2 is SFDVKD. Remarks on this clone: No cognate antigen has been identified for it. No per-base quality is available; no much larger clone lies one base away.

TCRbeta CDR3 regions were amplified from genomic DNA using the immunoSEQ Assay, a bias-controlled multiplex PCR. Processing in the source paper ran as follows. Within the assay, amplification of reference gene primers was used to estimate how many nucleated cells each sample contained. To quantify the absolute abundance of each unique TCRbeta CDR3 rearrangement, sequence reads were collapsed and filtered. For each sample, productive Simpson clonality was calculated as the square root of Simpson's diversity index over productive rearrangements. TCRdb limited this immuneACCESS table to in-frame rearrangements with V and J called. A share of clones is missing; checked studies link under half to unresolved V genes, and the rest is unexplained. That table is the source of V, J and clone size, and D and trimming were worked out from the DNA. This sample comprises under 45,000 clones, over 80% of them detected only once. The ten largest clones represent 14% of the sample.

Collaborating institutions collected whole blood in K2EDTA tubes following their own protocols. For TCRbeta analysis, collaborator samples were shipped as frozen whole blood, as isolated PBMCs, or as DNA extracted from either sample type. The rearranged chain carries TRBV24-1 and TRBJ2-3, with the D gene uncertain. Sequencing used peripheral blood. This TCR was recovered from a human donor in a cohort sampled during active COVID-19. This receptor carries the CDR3 CATSDPDRDTQYF. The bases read TGTGCCACCAGTGACCCTGATCGGGATACGCAGTATTTT.